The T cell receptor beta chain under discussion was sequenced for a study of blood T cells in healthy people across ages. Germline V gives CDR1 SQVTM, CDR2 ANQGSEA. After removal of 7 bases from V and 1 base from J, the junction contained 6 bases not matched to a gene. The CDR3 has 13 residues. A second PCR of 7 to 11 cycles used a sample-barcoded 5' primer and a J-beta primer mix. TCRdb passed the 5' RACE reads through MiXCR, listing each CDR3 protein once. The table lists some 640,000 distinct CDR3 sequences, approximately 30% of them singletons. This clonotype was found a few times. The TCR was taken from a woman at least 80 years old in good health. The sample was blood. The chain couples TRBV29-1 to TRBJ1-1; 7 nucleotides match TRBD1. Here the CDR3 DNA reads TGCAGCGCAATGACAGGGACGAACACTGAAGCTTTCTTT. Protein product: CSAMTGTNTEAFF.